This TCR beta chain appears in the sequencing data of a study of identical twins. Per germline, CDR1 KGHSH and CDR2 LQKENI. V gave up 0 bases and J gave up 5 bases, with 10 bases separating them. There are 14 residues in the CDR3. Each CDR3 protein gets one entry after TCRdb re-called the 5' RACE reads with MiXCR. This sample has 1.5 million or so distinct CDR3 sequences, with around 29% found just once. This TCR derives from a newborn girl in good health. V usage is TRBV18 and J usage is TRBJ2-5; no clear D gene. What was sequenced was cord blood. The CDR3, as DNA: TGTGCCAGCTCACCACCGTGGTCTCGGGAGACCCAGTACTTC. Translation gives CASSPPWSRETQYF.